This T cell receptor beta chain was found in a study of shared clonotypes between healthy human individuals. The germline V gene has CDR1 SEHNR and CDR2 FQNEAQ (reference sequence). This CDR3 contains 15 residues. Trimming took 3 bases from V and 6 from J; bases not matched to a gene: 6. This clone has a single count. TCRdb keeps only in-frame clones here, not all; method: immunoSEQ multiplex PCR. The table includes roughly 2.4 million clones, around 95% detected once. The receptor's source is a man between 18 and 35 years old in good health. The V call is TRBV7-9, the J call TRBJ2-2; TRBD2 matches 8 bases. Sequencing was done on a sample of naive CD4+ T cells sorted from blood. Subset described: CD45RA+ positively selected. CDR3 protein: CASSFDLAGSGELFF. CDR3 coding DNA: TGTGCCAGCAGCTTTGATTTAGCGGGATCCGGGGAGCTGTTTTTT.